The 23 T cell receptor beta chains below all came from one sample that was sequenced in a study of metastatic and nonmetastatic thyroid tumors. No treatment had been given to any patient before thyroid surgery. TCRdb re-processed the PCR reads through MiXCR. This repertoire shows around 26,000 clones, under 15% found once; its top ten account for approximately 3.3%. The specimen sequenced was blood. These receptors originate from a female donor with papillary thyroid cancer or a benign thyroid nodule (not recorded which). Some clones in this sample may be carry-over from other donors' samples.

This clone was observed a few times. Mismatch with germline at one junction end may stem from a read error. V is TRBV6-1 and J is TRBJ2-1, with D possibly TRBD1 on 5 matching bases. The CDR3 is 16 residues long. Germline values: CDR1 MNHNS, CDR2 SASEGT. The CDR3 coding sequence is TGTGCCAGGAGTGAAAGGGGAATAGTGCGCTACAATGAGCAGTTCTTC. It translates to CARSERGIVRYNEQFF.

Comments on this clone: A read error may account for a junction end that differs from germline. The rearrangement uses TRBV20-1 and TRBJ2-7; 15 bases match TRBD2. The length of the CDR3 is 17 residues. The germline CDR1 and CDR2 sequences are DFQATT and SNEGSKA (reference sequence). CDR3 coding DNA: TGCAGTGCTACTGGCCGGGGACTAGCGGGAGGTTCCTACGTGCAGTACTTC. This sequence encodes CSATGRGLAGGSYVQYF.

This clone is medium-sized. The chain links TRBV6-1 to TRBJ2-7; possible D gene TRBD1, 6 bases. CDR3 length: 13 residues. Germline-derived CDR1 and CDR2 are MNHNS and SASEGT. Trimming stripped 4 bases from V and 0 bases from J, with 7 bases between. The CDR3 region has the DNA TGTGCCAGCAGTGCAGGGGCCTCCTACGAGCAGTACTTC. Translating it yields CASSAGASYEQYF.

At least ten counts were recorded for this clone. This chain connects TRBV28 to TRBJ1-2; 8 bases are a match to TRBD1. The trim removed 7 bases at V and 7 bases at J, leaving 5 bases unmatched. The length of the CDR3 is 12 residues. Germline V CDR1 and CDR2: MDHEN, SYDVKM. The DNA for the CDR3 is TGTGCCAGCACTGACAGGGGCTCTGGCTACACCTTC. This sequence encodes CASTDRGSGYTF.

This clone was seen repeatedly, ten times or more. The gene calls are TRBV4-2 and TRBJ2-2; TRBD2 agrees at 8 bases. Germline V gene sequence: CDR1 LGHNA, CDR2 YNFKEQ. The CDR3 runs 15 residues. V lost 7 bases and J lost 3; bases outside the gene matches: 7. CDR3 sequence reads: CASTMRAGDTGELFF. The CDR3 DNA reads as TGTGCCAGCACTATGAGAGCGGGAGACACCGGGGAGCTGTTTTTT.

This clone appeared many times. The chain recombines TRBV6-2 or TRBV6-3 with TRBJ1-1; 12 bases map to TRBD1. The J segment lost 6 bases and the V segment lost 0 bases, leaving 17 bases of the junction unmatched. Germline-derived CDR1 and CDR2 are MNHEY and SVGEGT. The CDR3 length is 20 residues. The CDR3 loop reads CASSYSGTGGNPEEAAEAFF. Here the CDR3 DNA reads TGTGCCAGCAGTTACTCGGGGACAGGGGGCAACCCTGAAGAAGCCGCTGAAGCTTTCTTT.

This chain joins TRBV6-1 and TRBJ1-1; possibly TRBD1 for D (5 bases). This CDR3 spans 17 amino acids. Trimming stripped 6 bases from V and 4 bases from J, with 24 bases between. The germline gives CDR1 MNHNS, CDR2 SASEGT. The DNA of the CDR3 is TGTGCCAGCAGACCTGCGGGGACCCAGGGCGGGTCCACTGAAGCTTTCTTT. This sequence encodes CASRPAGTQGGSTEAFF.

Ten or more counts support this clone. J is TRBJ1-4 and V is TRBV5-1, with D maybe TRBD1 (5 bases). The V end was cut by 4 bases, the J end by 1 base, with 8 bases between. There are 14 residues in the CDR3. CDR1 is SGHRS and CDR2 is YFSETQ in the germline V gene. The CDR3 loop reads CASSTGRTNEKLFF. The CDR3 DNA sequence: TGCGCCAGCAGCACGGGACGAACTAATGAAAAACTGTTTTTT. The complete variable domain, with remaining parts taken from reference TRBV5-1 and TRBJ1-4, reads KAGVTQTPRYLIKTRGQQVTLSCSPISGHRSVSWYQQTPGQGLQFLFEYFSETQRNKGNFPGRFSGRQFSNSRSEMNVSTLELGDSALYLCASSTGRTNEKLFFGSGTQLSVL.

This chain joins TRBV9 and TRBJ2-6, with a possible D match to TRBD1 (5 bases). With 4 bases removed from V and 3 bases from J, the gap between germline ends came to 20 bases. The length of the CDR3 is 18 residues. The germline gives CDR1 SGDLS, CDR2 YYNGEE. CDR3 region: CASSYSLGRVDGANVLTF. CDR3 nucleotides: TGTGCCAGCAGCTACTCTTTGGGCAGGGTCGATGGGGCCAACGTCCTGACTTTC.

This clone was found many times. The J gene is TRBJ1-2, the V gene TRBV6-1; 7 nucleotides line up with TRBD1. The CDR3 totals 13 residues. Germline CDR1 MNHNS, CDR2 SASEGT. V trimming: 5 bases; J trimming: 5 bases; junction bases outside the gene matches: 5. CDR3 bases: TGTGCCAGCAGTAGAACAGGGGATTATGGCTACACCTTC. This encodes CASSRTGDYGYTF.

This clone was counted between two and nine times. An end of the junction differs from the germline gene, which may be a read error. The gene calls are TRBV6-9 and TRBJ2-3, with D tentatively TRBD2 (5 bases). Germline V gives CDR1 MNHGY, CDR2 SVAAGI. The length of the CDR3 is 17 residues. CDR3 in DNA: TGCGCCATAGATTCGGGAAATGCGTGGGTTAGAATAGATACGCAGTATTTT. It translates to CAIDSGNAWVRIDTQYF.

This clone has ten or more counts. This sequence joins TRBV24-1 and TRBJ2-2; D tentatively fits TRBD1 or TRBD2 (5 bases each). The CDR3 consists of 16 residues. The ends were cut back, 9 bases at V and 0 bases at J, with 16 bases in the middle. Germline CDR1 reads KGHDR; CDR2 reads SFDVKD. CDR3 bases: TGTGCCACCGGTTTAGGGACGGCTTCGAACACCGGGGAGCTGTTTTTT. It codes for CATGLGTASNTGELFF.

On this clone itself: One junction end disagrees with the germline gene, perhaps due to a read error. The chain carries TRBV20-1 and TRBJ2-7; 10 bases are shared with TRBD2. Germline CDR1 and CDR2: DFQATT and SNEGSKA (reference sequence). CDR3 length: 13 residues. For the CDR3, the DNA is TGCAGTGCTAGGAAGGGGACTAGCGCGACGTCGGACTTC. Amino acid sequence: CSARKGTSATSDF.

This clone was picked up many times. The chain is built from TRBV27 and TRBJ2-7; the D is unclear. V lost 4 bases, J lost 12 bases, and 16 bases lay in between. The CDR3 runs to 12 residues. CDR1 is MNHEY, CDR2 SMNVEV, per germline (reference sequence). The CDR3: CASSSLAESWYF. CDR3 nucleotides: TGTGCCAGCAGTTCCCTCGCAGAATCGTGGTACTTC.

This clone was detected many times. The rearrangement links TRBV6-5 to TRBJ2-7, with D possibly matching TRBD2 (5 bases). The V end was cut by 4 bases, the J end by 1 base, with 11 bases between. The CDR3 runs 14 residues. Per the germline V gene, CDR1 is MNHEY and CDR2 is SVGAGI. CDR3 loop: CASSSSGWSYEQYF. CDR3 sequence (DNA): TGTGCCAGCAGTTCCTCGGGGTGGTCCTACGAGCAGTACTTC.

At least ten counts were recorded for this clone. The chain joins TRBV9 to TRBJ2-7; 7 bases are a match to TRBD1. The J segment lost 7 bases and the V segment lost 3 bases, leaving 1 base of the junction unmatched. Germline-derived CDR1 and CDR2 are SGDLS and YYNGEE. This CDR3 is 11 amino acids long. The CDR3 protein is CASSAGGEQYF. The CDR3, as DNA: TGTGCCAGCAGCGCAGGGGGTGAGCAGTACTTC.

J is TRBJ2-1 and V is TRBV11-1; 11 positions agree with TRBD2. CDR3 size: 15 residues. Germline-derived CDR1 and CDR2 are SGHAT and FQDESV (reference sequence). With V trimmed by 6 bases and J by 5 bases, 6 bases remained unmatched. The CDR3 here is CASRIAGGPHNEQFF. CDR3 coding DNA: TGTGCCAGCAGAATAGCGGGAGGGCCCCACAATGAGCAGTTCTTC. Complete variable domain (other parts from reference TRBV11-1 and TRBJ2-1): EAEVAQSPRYKITEKSQAVAFWCDPISGHATLYWYRQILGQGPELLVQFQDESVVDDSQLPKDRFSAERLKGVDSTLKIQPAELGDSAMYLCASRIAGGPHNEQFFGPGTRLTVL.

J is TRBJ1-5 and V is TRBV7-9; unclear D gene. V was pared by 5 bases and J by 3 bases, with 5 bases between. The CDR3 has 12 residues. Germline values: CDR1 SEHNR, CDR2 FQNEAQ (reference sequence). CDR3 in DNA: TGTGCCAGCAGCGCAGACAATCAGCCCCAGCATTTT. It specifies CASSADNQPQHF.

This clone was found many times. The V gene is TRBV4-2, the J gene TRBJ2-2; TRBD2 agrees at 10 bases. J gave up 7 bases and V 0 bases, and 5 bases lay outside the gene matches. The CDR3 extends over 16 amino acids. The germline V gene encodes CDR1 LGHNA and CDR2 YNFKEQ. CDR3 coding DNA: TGTGCCAGCAGCCAAGATCTAGCGGGAGAGATCGGGGAGCTGTTTTTT. This gives the protein CASSQDLAGEIGELFF.

The rearrangement uses TRBV11-2 and TRBJ2-3, with D perhaps matching TRBD2 (5 bases). This CDR3 is 16 amino acids long. V lost 7 bases to trimming and J lost 6 bases, with 23 bases between them. Germline CDR1 SGHAT, CDR2 FQNNGV. The CDR3 reads CASTPWELPTFDTQYF. In DNA form, the CDR3 reads TGTGCCAGCACCCCATGGGAGCTCCCCACCTTTGATACGCAGTATTTT.

At least ten counts were recorded for this clone. This sequence joins TRBV27 and TRBJ2-3, with unresolved D. Germline V lookup: CDR1 MNHEY, CDR2 SMNVEV (reference sequence). The CDR3 is made up of 15 amino acids. V lost 6 bases and J lost 2, with 15 bases in between. This CDR3 reads CASRPFSAPTDTQYF. CDR3 nucleotide sequence: TGTGCCAGCAGACCCTTTAGTGCCCCCACAGATACGCAGTATTTT.

This clone showed up many times. The CDR3 region is CASSIRGTDTQYF. The CDR3 nucleotides read TGTGCCAGTAGTATACGGGGGACAGATACGCAGTATTTT. The gene calls are TRBV19 and TRBJ2-3, with D tentatively TRBD2 (6 bases). CDR3 length: 13 amino acids. Germline CDR1 and CDR2: LNHDA and SQIVND (reference sequence). The V end was cut by 2 bases, the J end by 3 bases, with 6 bases between.

This clone was seen repeatedly, ten times or more. The CDR3 nucleotides are TGTGCCAGCAGTGAAGGAAGGACTAGCCGGAGGGAGACCCAGTACTTC. This codes for CASSEGRTSRRETQYF. V usage is TRBV2 and J usage is TRBJ2-5; 8 positions agree with TRBD2. Germline V gives CDR1 SNHLY, CDR2 FYNNEI. V gave up 1 base and J gave up 5 bases; unmatched junction bases: 9. This CDR3 is built from 16 residues.